The sequence of this TCR beta chain was determined in a study of blood T cell repertoires in COVID-19 (dated by TCRdb to the early 2020s). Context from the whole study: The collaborator samples originated in the United States, Italy and Spain and spanned the acute and convalescent phases of COVID-19. Samples were obtained from the ongoing ImmuneRACE study (first 160 participants) and from over 1,000 subjects provided by 6 global collaborators. Subjects who had been exposed to COVID-19, were actively infected with it, or had recovered from it provided the deeply sampled blood TCRbeta repertoires that made up the dataset. Where available, HLA class I and class II types were obtained from metadata supplied by the sample provider rather than from assay-based typing. The material from the prospective study consisted of cDNA or gDNA derived from T cells, B-cell-depleted T cells, or PBMCs. A freely available public database, intended as a resource for researchers studying the immune response to SARS-CoV-2, is where the repertoires were released. Nearly every sample came with metadata listing a de-identified subject ID, COVID-19 status, age in years and sex.

TCRbeta CDR3 regions were amplified from genomic DNA using the immunoSEQ Assay, a bias-controlled multiplex PCR. Under the source paper's analysis protocol: The number of nucleated cells in each sample was estimated from the amplification of reference gene primers within the assay. To quantify the absolute abundance of each unique TCRbeta CDR3 rearrangement, sequence reads were collapsed and filtered. Productive Simpson clonality was computed per sample as the square root of Simpson's diversity index over productive rearrangements. TCRdb provides this immuneACCESS table in a form limited to in-frame rearrangements. Some clones are lacking; in checked studies, under half of them reflect an unresolved V gene, and why the rest are absent is not known. V, J and clone size derive from that table, while D and trimming were established from the DNA sequence. Within this sample are 200,000 or so clones, with 65% to 85% of them counted one time only. In total, the top ten clones hold around 5.2% of the sample.

Study-wide conclusions, independent of this receptor: Clinical and demographic metadata were provided uncurated, with the amount varying by source and participant.

Each collaborating institution followed its own protocols to collect whole blood in K2EDTA tubes. For TCRbeta analysis, collaborators shipped samples in one of three forms: frozen whole blood, isolated PBMCs, or DNA extracted from either of those sample types. Via the germline V gene (reference sequence), CDR1 is DFQATT and CDR2 SNEGSKA. The germline V end is reduced by 3 bases and the J end by 5 bases; junction bases left unmatched: 13. The CDR3 goes from the cysteine to the phenylalanine over 15 residues. The only DNA kept is the CDR3, 45 bases in frame from the first base. Note on this clone: Its antigen specificity is not known. One base away there is no much larger clone; base qualities are not given.

Recombination joined TRBV20-1 with TRBJ2-7; 7 middle bases align to TRBD2. The sequence came from a woman in her thirties with acute or convalescent COVID-19. The sample was peripheral blood. The CDR3 is CSASVIAGLRNEQYF. In nucleotide form, the sequence is TGCAGTGCTAGTGTAATAGCGGGTCTTCGTAACGAGCAGTACTTC.